One and the same sample provided the 15 T cell receptor beta chains below, sequenced in a study of blood T cells in healthy people across ages (dated by TCRdb to between 2015 and 2016). Library prep was done by 5' RACE. Instrument used: Illumina HiSeq 2500. A second PCR of about 7 to 12 cycles was run with a J-beta primer mix and a sample-barcoded 5' primer. TCRdb took the public reads, trimmed them with fastp at Q25, ran MiXCR for clone calling and kept in-frame beta chains. Rows merge per CDR3 protein into single entries with the most common DNA and genes. Within this sample are over 1,500,000 distinct CDR3 sequences, with just under 50% of them counted one time only. The ten top clones hold over 2% of the sample. The sequencing input was blood. The receptors shown here come from a woman between 40 and 50 years old in good health.

This chain uses TRBV2 with TRBJ2-5; either TRBD1 or TRBD2 may supply D (5 bases each). The CDR3 covers 14 residues. Germline-derived CDR1 and CDR2 are SNHLY and FYNNEI. V was shortened by 6 bases and J by 3 bases, with 14 bases between the two germline ends. The DNA for the CDR3 is TGTGCCAGCAGCGTGGGACGGCAGAAAGAGACCCAGTACTTC. Its translation is CASSVGRQKETQYF.

This chain links TRBV15 with TRBJ2-7; either TRBD1 or TRBD2 may supply D (6 bases each). Germline-derived CDR1 and CDR2 are LNHNV and YYDKDF (reference sequence). The CDR3 is made up of 16 amino acids. V was trimmed by 1 base and J by 0 bases, leaving 13 bases between them. The CDR3 sequence: CATSRGGAITSYEQYF. CDR3 nucleotides: TGTGCCACCAGCAGAGGGGGGGCCATTACCTCCTACGAGCAGTACTTC.

The chain is built from TRBV6-5 and TRBJ2-7, with D unresolved. V was pared by 6 bases and J by 2 bases, with 14 bases between. Germline loops: CDR1 MNHEY, CDR2 SVGAGI. The CDR3 has 14 residues. As DNA, the CDR3 is TGTGCCAGCAGAACTTACACGCCACCCTACGAGCAGTACTTC. This codes for CASRTYTPPYEQYF.

The chain has TRBV28 and TRBJ2-5, with TRBD2 matching 7 bases. The V gene end was trimmed by 5 bases and the J gene end by 5 bases; junction bases not matched to a gene: 5. Germline CDR1 and CDR2: MDHEN and SYDVKM. This CDR3 comprises 13 residues. In nucleotides, the CDR3 is TGTGCCAGCAGTGTATACGGGAGGGAGACCCAGTACTTC. Translation: CASSVYGRETQYF.

V is TRBV20-1 and J is TRBJ2-3; 9 bases map to TRBD2. The CDR3 spans 14 residues. J lost 9 bases, V lost 1 base, and 8 bases had no gene match. Germline CDR1 is DFQATT and CDR2 is SNEGSKA (reference sequence). The CDR3 coding sequence is TGCAGTGCTAGAGGCGGGGGGGCGAGTAAAACGCAGTATTTT. Its translation is CSARGGGASKTQYF.

The V gene is TRBV3-1, the J gene TRBJ2-7, with a tentative D call TRBD1 (6 bases). Germline CDR1 is LGHDT and CDR2 is YNNKEL (reference sequence). CDR3 length: 12 residues. Trimming cost V 4 bases and J 7 bases, with 11 bases left between them. The CDR3: CASSLWDNEQYF. The CDR3 nucleotides are TGTGCCAGCAGCCTTTGGGACAATGAGCAGTACTTC.

The V gene is TRBV7-2, the J gene TRBJ2-7, with TRBD2 matching over 8 bases. Near its end, the DNA agrees better with TRBJ2-4, so the J call may be wrong. The V gene's germline CDR1 is SGHTA and CDR2 FQGNSA. The CDR3 has 14 residues. CDR3 bases: TGTGCCAGCAGCTTAGAGTTCCTAGCGGGCATTCAGTACTTC. As protein: CASSLEFLAGIQYF.

This chain uses TRBV6-2 or TRBV6-3 with TRBJ1-5; D call uncertain. V was clipped by 2 bases and J by 0 bases, with 11 bases between them. CDR1 is MNHEY and CDR2 is SVGEGT in the germline V gene. The CDR3 totals 16 residues. CDR3 DNA: TGTGCCAGCAGTTACCCCTGGGGTAGTAGCAATCAGCCCCAGCATTTT. Its translation is CASSYPWGSSNQPQHF.

With respect to this clonotype: A single base separates this from a much larger clone, so it may be a read error. V gene TRBV4-1 combines with J gene TRBJ2-3; 8 positions match TRBD2. CDR3 length equals 18 residues. The ends lost 1 base at V and 2 bases at J; junction bases unmatched: 11. From germline, CDR1 is MGHRA and CDR2 YSYEKL. The CDR3 DNA follows: TGCGCCAGCAGCCAAGGAAGGCTGGCGGGGGGTAACACAGATACGCAGTATTTT. Residues: CASSQGRLAGGNTDTQYF.

The chain joins TRBV11-2 to TRBJ2-4; D remains unclear. In germline, CDR1 is SGHAT, CDR2 FQNNGV. The CDR3 totals 17 residues. V lost 3 bases, J lost 0 bases, and 15 bases lay in between. The DNA for the CDR3 is TGTGCCAGCAGCTTCGGGTCCAGAACACTAGCCAAAAACATTCAGTACTTC. Its translation: CASSFGSRTLAKNIQYF.

For this clonotype: This may be a read error, as it is one base from a much larger clone. V usage is TRBV7-2 and J usage is TRBJ2-1, with TRBD2 identical over 8 bases. Per the germline V gene, CDR1 is SGHTA and CDR2 is FQGNSA. Trimming took 5 bases from V and 12 from J; bases not matched to a gene: 12. The CDR3 is 14 amino acids. CDR3 in amino acids: CASSTGTGGGRQFF. In nucleotides, the CDR3 is TGTGCCAGCAGCACCGGGACTGGCGGGGGGCGGCAGTTCTTC.

The rearrangement joins TRBV27 to TRBJ2-1, with 7 bases identical to TRBD2. The germline CDR1 and CDR2 sequences are MNHEY and SMNVEV (reference sequence). The CDR3 extends over 21 amino acids. V lost 7 bases, J lost 0 bases, and 24 bases stayed unmatched. CDR3 sequence (DNA): TGTGCCAGCACTAAAACGCTCGATATCAAGCGGGGCCTAAGCTCCTACAATGAGCAGTTCTTC. This gives the protein CASTKTLDIKRGLSSYNEQFF.

This rearrangement joins TRBV6-2 or TRBV6-3 to TRBJ2-4; D gene uncertain. The end of the DNA fits TRBJ2-7 better, so the J call may be wrong. CDR1 is MNHEY and CDR2 is SVGEGT in the germline V gene. The CDR3 is 14 amino acids. The CDR3, as DNA: TGTGCCAGCAGTTACAAAACGTCGGCCTACGAGCAGTACTTC. Translation: CASSYKTSAYEQYF.

V and J are TRBV2 and TRBJ1-2, with a possible D match to TRBD1 (5 bases). The CDR3 length is 15 residues. The germline V gene has CDR1 SNHLY and CDR2 FYNNEI. Trimming left V 3 bases short and J 6 bases short, with 17 bases between. CDR3 in amino acids: CASSERWQGVNGYTF. CDR3 DNA sequence: TGTGCCAGCAGTGAGCGTTGGCAGGGTGTAAATGGCTACACCTTC.

V usage is TRBV13 and J usage is TRBJ2-1, with 10 bases lining up with TRBD1. The junction had 7 bases not matched to a gene; V was cut back by 5 bases and J by 6 bases. The CDR3 has 15 amino acids. The germline V gene has CDR1 PRHDT and CDR2 FYEKMQ (reference sequence). The CDR3 nucleotides read TGTGCCAGCAGCCAAGGGACAGGGGAAATCAATGAGCAGTTCTTC. Protein: CASSQGTGEINEQFF.